This TCR beta chain was recovered during a study of shared clonotypes between healthy human individuals. Regarding the study as a whole: Sample collection involved blood only; tissue repertoires are likely different.

Details on this clone: Its specificity is not known.

Input per replicate PCR of unsorted PBMC was approximately 280 ng DNA, corresponding to approximately 30,000 T cell genomes. Bulk PBMC genomic DNA spanned ten immunoSEQ deep plates. Measured with immunoSEQ multiplex PCR; TCRdb has only the in-frame clones, and not every one. This table holds 400,000 to 500,000 clones, about 80% found once. This CDR3 spans 13 amino acids. Germline V lookup: CDR1 KGHSH, CDR2 LQKENI. Trimming removed 3 bases from V and 5 bases from J, with 9 bases in between. This receptor was identified in a middle-aged woman in good health. Some clones in this sample may be carry-over from other donors' samples. The chain joins TRBV18 to TRBJ2-3; no clear D. The sequencing sample was made of PBMCs. The DNA of the CDR3 is TGTGCCAGCTCACCGGGTTTAGAAGATACGCAGTATTTT. Residues: CASSPGLEDTQYF.